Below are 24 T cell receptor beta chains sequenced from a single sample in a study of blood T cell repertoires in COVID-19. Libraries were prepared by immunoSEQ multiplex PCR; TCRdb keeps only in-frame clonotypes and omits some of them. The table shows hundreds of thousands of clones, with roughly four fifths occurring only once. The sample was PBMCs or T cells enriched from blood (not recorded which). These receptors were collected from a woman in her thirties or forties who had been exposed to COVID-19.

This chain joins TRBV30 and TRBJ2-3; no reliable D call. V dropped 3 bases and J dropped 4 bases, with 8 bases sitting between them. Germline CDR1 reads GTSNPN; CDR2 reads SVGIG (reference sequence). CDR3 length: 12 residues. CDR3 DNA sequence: TGTGCCTGGAGGGCTAGTGCAGATACGCAGTATTTT. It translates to CAWRASADTQYF.

The chain's CDR3 is CATTRTGVDSPLHF. The CDR3 DNA reads as TGTGCCACAACGAGGACAGGGGTGGATTCACCCCTCCACTTT. The chain is built from TRBV10-3 and TRBJ1-6; TRBD1 agrees at 9 bases. Trimming at V came to 10 bases and at J to 8 bases, leaving 9 bases not matched to a gene. The CDR3 loop spans 14 amino acids. CDR1 is ENHRY and CDR2 is SYGVKD in the germline V gene.

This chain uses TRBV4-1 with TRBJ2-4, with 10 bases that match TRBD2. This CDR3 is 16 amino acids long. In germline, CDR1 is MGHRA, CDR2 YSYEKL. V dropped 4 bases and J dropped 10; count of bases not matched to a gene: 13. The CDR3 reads CASSPTYSRAGGIQYF. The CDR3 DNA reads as TGCGCCAGCAGCCCGACGTATTCGCGAGCGGGGGGGATTCAGTACTTC.

CDR3 coding DNA: TGTGCCAGCAGCTTATCAGGGGGTGAAGACACTGAAGCTTTCTTT. Translating gives CASSLSGGEDTEAFF. The chain carries TRBV7-9 and TRBJ1-1, with 7 bases fitting TRBD1. The germline gives CDR1 SEHNR, CDR2 FQNEAQ (reference sequence). The CDR3 is 15 residues long. The V segment lost 2 bases and the J segment 3 bases; nucleotides outside the gene matches: 6.

This chain's CDR3 is CARADVGKAPLHF. The CDR3 region has the DNA TGTGCCCGTGCGGATGTCGGGAAGGCCCCCCTCCACTTT. The gene calls are TRBV30 and TRBJ1-6; D unclear. Germline lookup yields CDR1 GTSNPN and CDR2 SVGIG (reference sequence). Deletions cut 8 bases from V and 13 bases from J, with 21 bases between. This CDR3 spans 13 amino acids.

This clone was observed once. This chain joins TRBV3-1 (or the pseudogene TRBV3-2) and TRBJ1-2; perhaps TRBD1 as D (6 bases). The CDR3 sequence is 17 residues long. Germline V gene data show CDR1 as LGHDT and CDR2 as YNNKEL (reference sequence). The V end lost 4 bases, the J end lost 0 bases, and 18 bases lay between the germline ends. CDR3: CASSPQQGSVANYGYTF. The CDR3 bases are TGTGCCAGCAGCCCCCAACAGGGTTCCGTAGCTAACTATGGCTACACCTTC.

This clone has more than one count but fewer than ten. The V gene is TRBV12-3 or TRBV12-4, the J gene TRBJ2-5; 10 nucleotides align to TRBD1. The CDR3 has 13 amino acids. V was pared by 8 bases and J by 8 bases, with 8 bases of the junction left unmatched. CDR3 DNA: TGTGCCAGCTCTGACAGGGGGCGATTTACCCAGTACTTC. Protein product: CASSDRGRFTQYF.

In DNA form, the CDR3 reads TGTGCCAGCAGCCCCTGGAGCCCCTCCTACGAGCAGTACTTC. It yields the protein CASSPWSPSYEQYF. The V call is TRBV6-2 or TRBV6-3, the J call TRBJ2-7; D gene ambiguous. The V end was cut by 6 bases, the J end by 0 bases, with 12 bases between. Germline CDR1 and CDR2: MNHEY and SVGEGT. CDR3 length: 14 residues.

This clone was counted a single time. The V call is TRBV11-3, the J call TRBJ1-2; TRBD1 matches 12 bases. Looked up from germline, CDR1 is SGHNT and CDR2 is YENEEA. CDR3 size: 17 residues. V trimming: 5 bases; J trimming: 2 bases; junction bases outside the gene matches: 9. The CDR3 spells CASSPNSGTGGNYGYTF. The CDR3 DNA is TGTGCCAGCAGCCCCAACTCCGGGACAGGGGGCAACTATGGCTACACCTTC.

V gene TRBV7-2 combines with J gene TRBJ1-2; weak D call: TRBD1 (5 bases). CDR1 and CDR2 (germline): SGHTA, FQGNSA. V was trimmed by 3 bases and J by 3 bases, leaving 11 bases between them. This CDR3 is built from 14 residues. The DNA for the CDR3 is TGTGCCAGCAGCTTGCCGGGGGAGGACTATGGCTACACCTTC. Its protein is CASSLPGEDYGYTF.

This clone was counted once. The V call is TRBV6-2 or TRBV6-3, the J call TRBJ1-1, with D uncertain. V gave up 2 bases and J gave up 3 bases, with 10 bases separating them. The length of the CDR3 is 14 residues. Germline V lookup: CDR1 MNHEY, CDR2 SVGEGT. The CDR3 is CASSYGRRDTEAFF. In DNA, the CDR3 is TGTGCCAGCAGTTACGGGAGAAGGGACACTGAAGCTTTCTTT.

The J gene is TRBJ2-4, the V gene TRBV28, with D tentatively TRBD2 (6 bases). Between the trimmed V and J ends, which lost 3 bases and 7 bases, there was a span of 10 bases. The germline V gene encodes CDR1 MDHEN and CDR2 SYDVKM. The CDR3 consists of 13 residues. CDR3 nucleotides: TGTGCCAGCAGTTTTGGCGCGGGGAACATTCAGTACTTC. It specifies CASSFGAGNIQYF.

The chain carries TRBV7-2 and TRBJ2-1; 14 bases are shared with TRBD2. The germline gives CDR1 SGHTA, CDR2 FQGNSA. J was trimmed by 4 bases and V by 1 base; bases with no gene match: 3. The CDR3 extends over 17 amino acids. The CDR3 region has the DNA TGTGCCAGCAGCTTAGAGACTAGCGGGGGGGCTTACAATGAGCAGTTCTTC. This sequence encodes CASSLETSGGAYNEQFF.

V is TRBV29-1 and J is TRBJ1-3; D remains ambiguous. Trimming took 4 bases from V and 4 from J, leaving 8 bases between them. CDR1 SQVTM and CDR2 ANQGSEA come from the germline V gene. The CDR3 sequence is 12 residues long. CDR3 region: CSVVTQGNTIYF. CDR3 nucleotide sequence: TGCAGCGTTGTGACACAGGGAAACACCATATATTTT.

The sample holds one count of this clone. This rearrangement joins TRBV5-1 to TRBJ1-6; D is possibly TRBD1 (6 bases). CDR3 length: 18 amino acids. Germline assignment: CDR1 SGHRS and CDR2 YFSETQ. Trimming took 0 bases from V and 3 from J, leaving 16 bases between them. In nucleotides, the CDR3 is TGCGCCAGCAGCTTGGACGCTACCCAGGGGAACTATAATTCACCCCTCCACTTT. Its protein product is CASSLDATQGNYNSPLHF.

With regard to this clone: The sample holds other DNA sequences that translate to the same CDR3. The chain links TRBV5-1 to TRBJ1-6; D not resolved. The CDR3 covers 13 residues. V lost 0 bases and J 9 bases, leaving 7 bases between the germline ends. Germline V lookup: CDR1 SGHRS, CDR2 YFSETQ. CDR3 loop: CASSLAGVSPLHF. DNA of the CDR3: TGCGCCAGCAGCTTGGCCGGGGTTTCACCCCTCCACTTT.

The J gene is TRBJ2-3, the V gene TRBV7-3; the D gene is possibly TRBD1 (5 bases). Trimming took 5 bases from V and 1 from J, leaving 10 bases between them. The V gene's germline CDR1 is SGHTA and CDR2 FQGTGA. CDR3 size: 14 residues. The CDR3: CASSHGRGTDTQYF. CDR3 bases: TGTGCCAGCAGCCATGGCAGGGGCACAGATACGCAGTATTTT.

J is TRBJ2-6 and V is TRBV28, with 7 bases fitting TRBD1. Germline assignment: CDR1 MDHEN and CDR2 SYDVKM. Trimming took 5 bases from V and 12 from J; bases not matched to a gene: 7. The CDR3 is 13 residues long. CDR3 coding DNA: TGTGCCAGCAGTGGACAGGCCCCCCCCGTCCTGACTTTC. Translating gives CASSGQAPPVLTF.

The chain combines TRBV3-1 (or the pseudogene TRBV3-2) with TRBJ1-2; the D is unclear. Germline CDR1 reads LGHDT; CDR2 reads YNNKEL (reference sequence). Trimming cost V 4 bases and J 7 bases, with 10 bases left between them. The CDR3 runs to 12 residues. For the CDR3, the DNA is TGTGCCAGCAGCCCGTCCCCGCGTGGCTACACCTTC. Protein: CASSPSPRGYTF.

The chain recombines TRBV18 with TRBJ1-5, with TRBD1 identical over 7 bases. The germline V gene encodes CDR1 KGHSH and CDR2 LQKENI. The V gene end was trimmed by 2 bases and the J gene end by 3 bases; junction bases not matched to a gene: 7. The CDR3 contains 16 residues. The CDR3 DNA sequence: TGTGCCAGCTCACCAGGGACAGAAGGTTACAATCAGCCCCAGCATTTT. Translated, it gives CASSPGTEGYNQPQHF.

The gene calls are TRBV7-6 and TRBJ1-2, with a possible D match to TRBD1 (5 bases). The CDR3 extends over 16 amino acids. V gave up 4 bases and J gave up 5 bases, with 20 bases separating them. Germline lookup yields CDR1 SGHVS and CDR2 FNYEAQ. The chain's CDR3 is CASSSPYRGLGYGYTF. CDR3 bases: TGTGCCAGCAGCTCTCCCTATAGGGGCCTAGGGTATGGCTACACCTTC.

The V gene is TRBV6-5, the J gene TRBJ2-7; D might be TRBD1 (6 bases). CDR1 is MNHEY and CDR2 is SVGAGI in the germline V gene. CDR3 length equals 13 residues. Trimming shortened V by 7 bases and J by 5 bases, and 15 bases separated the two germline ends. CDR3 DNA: TGTGCCAGCACTATAGTGCAGGGGAACGAGCAGTACTTC. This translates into CASTIVQGNEQYF.

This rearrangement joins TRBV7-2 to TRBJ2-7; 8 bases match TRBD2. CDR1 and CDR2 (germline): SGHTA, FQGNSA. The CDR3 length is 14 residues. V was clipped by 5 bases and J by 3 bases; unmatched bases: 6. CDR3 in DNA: TGTGCCAGCAGCCCTCAGCGGGGGCACTACGAGCAGTACTTC. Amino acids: CASSPQRGHYEQYF. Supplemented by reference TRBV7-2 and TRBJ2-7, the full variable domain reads GAGVSQSPSNKVTEKGKDVELRCDPISGHTALYWYRQSLGQGLEFLIYFQGNSAPDKSGLPSDRFSAERTGGSVSTLTIQRTQQEDSAVYLCASSPQRGHYEQYFGPGTRLTVT.

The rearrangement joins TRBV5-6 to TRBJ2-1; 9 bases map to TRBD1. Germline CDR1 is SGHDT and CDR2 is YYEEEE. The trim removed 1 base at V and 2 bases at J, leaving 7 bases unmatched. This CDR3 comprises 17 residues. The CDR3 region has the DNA TGTGCCAGCAGCTTGCGGACAGGGGTGTACACCTACAATGAGCAGTTCTTC. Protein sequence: CASSLRTGVYTYNEQFF.